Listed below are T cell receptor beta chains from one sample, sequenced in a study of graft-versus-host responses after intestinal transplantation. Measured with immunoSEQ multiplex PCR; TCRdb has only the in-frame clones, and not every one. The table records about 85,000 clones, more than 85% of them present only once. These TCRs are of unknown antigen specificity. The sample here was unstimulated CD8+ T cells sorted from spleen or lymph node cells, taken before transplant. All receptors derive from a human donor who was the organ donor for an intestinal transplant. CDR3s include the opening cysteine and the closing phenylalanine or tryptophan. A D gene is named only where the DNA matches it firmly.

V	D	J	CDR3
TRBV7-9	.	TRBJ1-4	CASSPPAEKLFF
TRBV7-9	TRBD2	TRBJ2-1	CASSLRTSGGYYNEQFF
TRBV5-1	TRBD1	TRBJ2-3	CASSFGQGADTQYF
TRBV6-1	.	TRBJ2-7	CASSEARAYEQYF
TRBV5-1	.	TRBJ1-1	CASSLDVNTEAFF
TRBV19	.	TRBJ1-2	CASSWQGTYGYTF
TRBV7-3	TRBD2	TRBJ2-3	CASSLTGGGTDTQYF
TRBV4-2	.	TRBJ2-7	CASSQEAGASYEQYF
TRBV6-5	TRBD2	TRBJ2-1	CASSWTSGGVHEQFF
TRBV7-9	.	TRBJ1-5	CASSLEGGQPQHF
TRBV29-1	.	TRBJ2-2	CSVVIANTGELFF
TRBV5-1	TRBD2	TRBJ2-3	CASSSPSGTTDTQYF
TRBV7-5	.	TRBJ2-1	CVRSGRTSPYNEQFF
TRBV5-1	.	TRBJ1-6	CASSAPGVGSPLHF
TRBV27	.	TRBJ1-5	CASSFWGQPQHF
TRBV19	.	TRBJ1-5	CATKGLGNQPQHF
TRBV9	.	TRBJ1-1	CASSVVRENTEAFF
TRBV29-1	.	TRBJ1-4	CSVRGGATNEKLFF
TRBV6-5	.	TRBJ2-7	CASSAVYEQYF
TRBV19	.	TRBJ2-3	CASSMNGDTQYF
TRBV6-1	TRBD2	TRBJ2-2	CASVERGTPTGELFF
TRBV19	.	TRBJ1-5	CASIGGGYSNQPQHF
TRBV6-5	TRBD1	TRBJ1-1	CASTTTGRNTEAFF
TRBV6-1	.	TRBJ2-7	CASSDLGSYEQYF
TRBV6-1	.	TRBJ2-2	CASRRTDLPGELFF
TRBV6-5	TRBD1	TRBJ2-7	CASSYSTRQGWEQYF
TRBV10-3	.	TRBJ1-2	CAISPGGSNYGYTF